The 16 T cell receptor beta chains given below trace back to one sample, sequenced in a study of shared clonotypes between healthy human individuals. The method was immunoSEQ multiplex PCR; TCRdb's version includes in-frame clones alone and lacks a portion of them. The sample consists of 950,000 to 1,300,000 clones, around 76% of them appearing once. Sequences were obtained from memory CD4+ T cells sorted from blood. Subset described: CD45RA-negative fraction. The receptors originated from a man between 18 and 29 years old in good health.

The chain combines TRBV11-2 with TRBJ2-5; D unclear. Between the trimmed V and J ends, which lost 2 bases and 7 bases, there was a span of 8 bases. CDR1 SGHAT and CDR2 FQNNGV come from the germline V gene. CDR3 size: 12 residues. The CDR3 DNA reads as TGTGCCAGCAGCTTATCGGAACGGACCCAGTACTTC. It encodes CASSLSERTQYF.

V gene TRBV9 combines with J gene TRBJ1-6; no definite D call. With 3 bases removed from V and 0 bases from J, the gap between germline ends came to 13 bases. Germline lookup yields CDR1 SGDLS and CDR2 YYNGEE. The CDR3 length is 17 residues. This CDR3 is CASSADIHSSYNSPLHF. CDR3 coding DNA: TGTGCCAGCAGCGCAGACATCCACAGCTCCTATAATTCACCCCTCCACTTT. Combining the CDR3 with reference TRBV9 and TRBJ1-6 gives the whole variable domain DSGVTQTPKHLITATGQRVTLRCSPRSGDLSVYWYQQSLDQGLQFLIQYYNGEERAKGNILERFSAQQFPDLHSELNLSSLELGDSALYFCASSADIHSSYNSPLHFGNGTRLTVT.

The chain uses TRBV6-1 and TRBJ2-7, with 8 bases lining up with TRBD1. V trimming: 8 bases; J trimming: 0 bases; junction bases outside the gene matches: 9. Germline-derived CDR1 and CDR2 are MNHNS and SASEGT. The CDR3 consists of 15 residues. Here the CDR3 reads CASRTQGAISYEQYF. The CDR3 DNA is TGTGCCAGCCGGACCCAGGGGGCGATCTCCTACGAGCAGTACTTC.

The rearrangement joins TRBV4-1 to TRBJ2-3; 7 bases align to TRBD1. The germline CDR1 and CDR2 sequences are MGHRA and YSYEKL. The CDR3 spans 15 residues. With V trimmed by 4 bases and J by 6 bases, 10 bases remained unmatched. The CDR3 DNA reads as TGCGCCAGCAGCCCTCACAGGGGCGCAGGGGATACGCAGTATTTT. Encoded protein: CASSPHRGAGDTQYF.

This clone was observed a single time. The chain is built from TRBV27 and TRBJ1-1; D uncertain. Between the trimmed V and J ends, which lost 6 bases and 0 bases, there was a span of 11 bases. CDR1 and CDR2 from the germline V gene are MNHEY and SMNVEV (reference sequence). The CDR3 runs to 14 residues. CDR3 sequence: CASRETYLNTEAFF. The CDR3 coding sequence is TGTGCCAGCAGAGAGACGTATTTGAACACTGAAGCTTTCTTT.

This chain joins TRBV5-1 and TRBJ1-4, with unresolved D. The V end was cut by 2 bases, the J end by 5 bases, with 13 bases between. Germline loops: CDR1 SGHRS, CDR2 YFSETQ. The CDR3 has 15 residues. The CDR3 protein is CASSFVPGGNEKLFF. DNA of the CDR3: TGCGCCAGCAGCTTCGTCCCCGGAGGCAATGAAAAACTGTTTTTT.

This rearrangement joins TRBV5-4 to TRBJ2-5; weak D call: TRBD2 (6 bases). TRBJ2-7 matches the DNA end more closely, so the J call is doubtful. The CDR3 length is 15 residues. Germline V gene data show CDR1 as SGHNT and CDR2 as YYREEE (reference sequence). The CDR3 DNA is TGTGCCAGCAGCTTGCTTAGTCCGGGAGCCTACGAGCAGTACTTC. Translation: CASSLLSPGAYEQYF.

The gene calls are TRBV5-1 and TRBJ2-3; D is uncertain. V lost 0 bases and J lost 1, with 6 bases in between. CDR3 length equals 14 residues. Germline assignment: CDR1 SGHRS and CDR2 YFSETQ. The CDR3, as DNA: TGCGCCAGCAGCTTGGAGACCCGCACAGATACGCAGTATTTT. Residues: CASSLETRTDTQYF.

This clone was seen more than once but under ten times. This sequence joins TRBV28 and TRBJ2-1; 7 positions agree with TRBD1. CDR3 length equals 15 residues. V lost 5 bases to trimming and J lost 5 bases; unmatched junction nucleotides: 9. Per the germline V gene, CDR1 is MDHEN and CDR2 is SYDVKM. CDR3 coding DNA: TGTGCCAGCAGTCCCCCGGACAGGAAAGACAATGAGCAGTTCTTC. Translated, it gives CASSPPDRKDNEQFF.

The chain links TRBV28 to TRBJ2-7, with D perhaps TRBD1 or TRBD2 (5 bases each). Germline values: CDR1 MDHEN, CDR2 SYDVKM. CDR3 length: 17 amino acids. V lost 6 bases to trimming and J lost 0 bases, with 21 bases between them. CDR3 sequence reads: CASRQHSGTTSSYEQYF. In nucleotides, the CDR3 is TGTGCCAGCAGACAGCATTCCGGGACGACGAGCTCCTACGAGCAGTACTTC. Filled out from reference TRBV28 and TRBJ2-7, the complete variable domain reads DVKVTQSSRYLVKRTGEKVFLECVQDMDHENMFWYRQDPGLGLRLIYFSYDVKMKEKGDIPEGYSVSREKKERFSLILESASTNQTSMYLCASRQHSGTTSSYEQYFGPGTRLTVT.

The DNA for the CDR3 is TGTGCCAGCAGTTTAGTGGGGGGAACCTACGAGCAGTACTTC. Translated, it gives CASSLVGGTYEQYF. The chain is built from TRBV28 and TRBJ2-7; a possible D gene is TRBD2 (6 bases). The V gene lost 2 bases and the J gene lost 2 bases, with 10 bases spanning the gap. Germline CDR1 and CDR2: MDHEN and SYDVKM. This CDR3 is 14 amino acids long.

The rearrangement links TRBV27 to TRBJ1-1; possible D gene TRBD1, 5 bases. Germline V CDR1 and CDR2: MNHEY, SMNVEV (reference sequence). CDR3 length equals 13 residues. With 6 bases removed from V and 5 bases from J, the gap between germline ends came to 13 bases. DNA for the CDR3: TGTGCCAGCAGCCTAGTCGGGGGAACTGAAGCTTTCTTT. Its translation is CASSLVGGTEAFF.

Notes on this clone: One base away lies a much larger clone, so this may be a sequencing read error. The genes are TRBV9 and TRBJ1-3; D unclear. This CDR3 has 13 residues. Germline CDR1 reads SGDLS; CDR2 reads YYNGEE. V lost 6 bases and J lost 2, with 9 bases in between. This CDR3 is CASNAITGNTIYF. The CDR3 DNA sequence: TGTGCCAGCAACGCTATTACTGGAAACACCATATATTTT.

This clone was seen more than once but under ten times. CDR3 coding DNA: TGTGCCAGCACTACAGGGGCTGGTAATTCACCCCTCCACTTT. Protein product: CASTTGAGNSPLHF. The rearrangement links TRBV6-5 to TRBJ1-6; 7 bases line up with TRBD1. This CDR3 is 14 amino acids long. V trimming: 7 bases; J trimming: 6 bases; junction bases outside the gene matches: 6. Germline CDR1 MNHEY, CDR2 SVGAGI.

This chain links TRBV7-6 with TRBJ2-5; D unclear. This CDR3 contains 15 residues. CDR1 SGHVS and CDR2 FNYEAQ come from the germline V gene. V dropped 7 bases and J dropped 2 bases, with 17 bases sitting between them. The CDR3 coding sequence is TGTGCCAGCACCTCCCGTTTTCCGGTTCAAGAGACCCAGTACTTC. Its translation: CASTSRFPVQETQYF.

This clone was seen once. The V and J genes are TRBV27 and TRBJ1-1, with D perhaps matching TRBD1 (6 bases). V lost 0 bases, J lost 11 bases, and 13 bases lay in between. Germline-derived CDR1 and CDR2 are MNHEY and SMNVEV (reference sequence). CDR3 length: 13 amino acids. The CDR3 is CASSLSRGLEAFF. CDR3 coding DNA: TGTGCCAGCAGTTTATCCAGGGGCTTAGAGGCTTTCTTT.